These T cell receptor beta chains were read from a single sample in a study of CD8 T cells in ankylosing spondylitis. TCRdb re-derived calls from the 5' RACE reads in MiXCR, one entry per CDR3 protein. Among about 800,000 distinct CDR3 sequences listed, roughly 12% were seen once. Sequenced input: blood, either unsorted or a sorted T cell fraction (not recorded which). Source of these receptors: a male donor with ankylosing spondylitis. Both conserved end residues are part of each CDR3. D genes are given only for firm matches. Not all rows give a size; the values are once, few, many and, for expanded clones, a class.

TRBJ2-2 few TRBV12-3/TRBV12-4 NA TGTGCCAGCAGCCACCGGGACTTAAGGGAGCTGTTTTTT CASSHRDLRELFF
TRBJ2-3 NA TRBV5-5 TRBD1 TGTGCCAGCAGCTTAAGTCGACAGGGCTGGGGTACGCAGTATTTT CASSLSRQGWGTQYF
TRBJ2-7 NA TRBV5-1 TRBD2 TGCGCCAGCAGCGCCGGCGGGAGCCAAAACTACGAGCAGTACTTC CASSAGGSQNYEQYF
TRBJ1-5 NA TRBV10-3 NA TGTGCCATCGGGGAATACCGTTCGGACCAGCCCCAGCATTTT CAIGEYRSDQPQHF
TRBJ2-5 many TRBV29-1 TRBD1 TGCAGCGGAACAACAGGGGGAGAGACCCAGTACTTC CSGTTGGETQYF
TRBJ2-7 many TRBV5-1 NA TGTGCCAGCAGCTTGGCCGCCGGTTCCTACGAGCAGTACTTC CASSLAAGSYEQYF
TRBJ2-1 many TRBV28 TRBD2 TGTGCCAGCAGTCAAAGCGGGAGCTCCTACAATGAGCAGTTCTTC CASSQSGSSYNEQFF
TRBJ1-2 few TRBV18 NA TGTGCCAGCTCACCACCGTTGGCAAGTGGCCTCTATGGCTACACCTTC CASSPPLASGLYGYTF
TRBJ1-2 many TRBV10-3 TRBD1 TGTGCCATCAGTGAGTCGACAGGGATGGATGGCTACACCTTC CAISESTGMDGYTF
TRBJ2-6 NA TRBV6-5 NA TGTGCCAGCAGTTTTATCGGCAGGGGCTTGTCTGGGAACGTCCTGACTTTC CASSFIGRGLSGNVLTF
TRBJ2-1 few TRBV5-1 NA TGCGCCAGCAGCTTGTTTGGGCAGGGGTTCGACAATGAGCAGTTCTTC CASSLFGQGFDNEQFF
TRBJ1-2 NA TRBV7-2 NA TGTGCCAGCAGCCTCTCGGCGGGGCTAGACTATGGCTACACCTTC CASSLSAGLDYGYTF
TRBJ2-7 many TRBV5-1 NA TGCGCCAGCAAGAGGTACGCCTCTTCCTACGAGCAGTACTTC CASKRYASSYEQYF
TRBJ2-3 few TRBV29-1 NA TGCAGCGTTGACCCGGGACAAGATACGCAGTATTTT CSVDPGQDTQYF
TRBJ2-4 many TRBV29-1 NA TGCAGCGTCGTCCTCCGGGACCGCATAAACATTCAGTACTTC CSVVLRDRINIQYF
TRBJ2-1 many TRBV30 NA TGTGCCTGGAGCTACCTCTACAATGAGCAGTTCTTC CAWSYLYNEQFF
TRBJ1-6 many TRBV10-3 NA TGTGCCGCTCAGTCAGGTTATAATTCACCCCTCCACTTT CAAQSGYNSPLHF
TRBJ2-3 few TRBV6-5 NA TGTGCCAGCAGTTACCCCTCCGGGAGCACAGATACGCAGTATTTT CASSYPSGSTDTQYF
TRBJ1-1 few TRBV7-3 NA TGTGCCAGCAGCGTAAAGGAGAGGGCTGAAGCTTTCTTT CASSVKERAEAFF
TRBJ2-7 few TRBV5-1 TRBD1 TGCGCCAGCAGCTTCTCGGGACAGGGAACCGAGCAGTACTTC CASSFSGQGTEQYF
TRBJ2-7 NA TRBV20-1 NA TGCAGTGCTAGTAAGCCAGTTCAAGACGAGCAGTACTTC CSASKPVQDEQYF
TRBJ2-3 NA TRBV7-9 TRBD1 TGTGCCAGCAGTATCGGACAGGGTCCAGATACGCAGTATTTT CASSIGQGPDTQYF
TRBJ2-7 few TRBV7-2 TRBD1 TGTGCCAGCAGCTTAAGCGGGACAGGGGGAACTTACGAGCAGTACTTC CASSLSGTGGTYEQYF
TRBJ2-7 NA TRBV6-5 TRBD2 TGTGCCAGCAGTTACGGGACTAGCGGGAGCCCTTACGAGCAGTACTTC CASSYGTSGSPYEQYF
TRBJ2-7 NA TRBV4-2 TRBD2 TGTGCCAGCAGCCGTAGCGGGGGGGAAAGCTCCTACGAGCAGTACTTC CASSRSGGESSYEQYF
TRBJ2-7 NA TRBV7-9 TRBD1 TGTGCCAGCAGCTGGGGGAACAGGGGCCTCTCCTACGAGCAGTACTTC CASSWGNRGLSYEQYF
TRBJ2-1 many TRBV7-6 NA TGTGCCAGCAGCTATCGAGAAAATGAGCAGTTCTTC CASSYRENEQFF
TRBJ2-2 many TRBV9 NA TGTGCCAGCAGCGTGGGCACCGGGGAGCTGTTTTTT CASSVGTGELFF
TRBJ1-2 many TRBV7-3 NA TGTGCCAGCAGCTTAACGGACGGCTATGGCTACACCTTC CASSLTDGYGYTF
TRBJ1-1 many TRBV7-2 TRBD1 TGTGCCAGCAGCCTACGACAGGGGGCCGGCGTTGCTTTCTTT CASSLRQGAGVAFF
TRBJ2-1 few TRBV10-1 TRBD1 TGCGCCAGCAGTGAATCCGGGACAGGTCGAAACAATGAGCAGTTCTTC CASSESGTGRNNEQFF
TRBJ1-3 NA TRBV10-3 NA TGTGCCATCAGTGAAAGGGCTGTCTCTGGAAACACCATATATTTT CAISERAVSGNTIYF
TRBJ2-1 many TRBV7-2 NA TGTGCCAGCAGCTTAATTAGCGGCTACAATGAGCAGTTCTTC CASSLISGYNEQFF